Following are 30 T cell receptor beta chains from one sample sequenced in a study of T cell responses to AZD1222 COVID-19 vaccine. Using immunoSEQ multiplex PCR, the repertoire was profiled, and TCRdb retains in-frame clones only, with some absent. The sample includes 150,000 to 200,000 clones, approximately 91% of them seen just once. The material was peripheral blood, obtained on day 0 of AZD1222 vaccination. The receptors shown here come from an adult in good health.

Written as DNA, the CDR3 is TGTGCCAGCACCATACTGACTAGCGGGAGTAATGAGCAGTTCTTC. Its translation: CASTILTSGSNEQFF. V usage is TRBV7-8 and J usage is TRBJ2-1, with 12 bases fitting TRBD2. This CDR3 has 15 residues. The ends lost 7 bases at V and 7 bases at J; junction bases unmatched: 8. Germline V gene sequence: CDR1 SGHVS, CDR2 FQNEAQ.

This clone was picked up one time. V is TRBV27 and J is TRBJ1-5; D perhaps matches TRBD1 (5 bases). This CDR3 is 16 amino acids long. V lost 5 bases and J 9 bases, leaving 23 bases between the germline ends. Germline values: CDR1 MNHEY, CDR2 SMNVEV (reference sequence). The CDR3 spells CASSPILRGGPGPQHF. DNA for the CDR3: TGTGCCAGCAGTCCAATCCTCCGCGGGGGTCCGGGGCCCCAGCATTTT.

This chain connects TRBV6-5 to TRBJ1-1, with a weak D call TRBD1 (5 bases). Deletions cut 6 bases from V and 2 bases from J, with 10 bases between. CDR1 is MNHEY and CDR2 is SVGAGI in the germline V gene. The CDR3 is made up of 13 amino acids. CDR3 sequence: CASSATDNTEAFF. CDR3 nucleotide sequence: TGTGCCAGCAGCGCGACAGACAACACTGAAGCTTTCTTT.

This clone has just a few counts. The chain combines TRBV3-1 (or the pseudogene TRBV3-2) with TRBJ2-7; no definite D call. Trimming took off 0 bases at V and 4 bases at J, with 13 bases between the two ends. Per germline, CDR1 LGHDT and CDR2 YNNKEL (reference sequence). The CDR3 length is 15 residues. The CDR3 DNA reads TGTGCCAGCAGCCAAGATTTGGGGTCCGTTTACGAGCAGTACTTC. It is translated as CASSQDLGSVYEQYF.

The chain employs TRBV6-6 and TRBJ2-7; 9 nucleotides line up with TRBD1. Germline loops: CDR1 MNHNY, CDR2 SVGAGI (reference sequence). The J segment lost 4 bases and the V segment lost 5 bases, leaving 6 bases of the junction unmatched. The CDR3 has 14 residues. The CDR3 bases are TGTGCCAGCAGTACTTCCGGGACAGGGTACGAGCAGTACTTC. Its protein is CASSTSGTGYEQYF.

The table lists this clone with a count of one. V usage is TRBV21-1 and J usage is TRBJ2-3; the table calls TRBD2, which could not be checked here. TRBV21-1 is shown as a pseudogene. This CDR3 region has 16 residues. The CDR3 spells CASRFSGRNNTDTQYF. The CDR3 DNA reads as TGTGCCAGCAGGTTTAGCGGGCGGAACAACACAGATACGCAGTATTTT.

This clone was seen a single time. The gene calls are TRBV2 and TRBJ2-5, with TRBD1 matching over 7 bases. The length of the CDR3 is 16 residues. V shed 3 bases and J 0 bases; nucleotides not matched to a gene: 7. The germline CDR1 and CDR2 sequences are SNHLY and FYNNEI. This chain's CDR3 is CASSDYRDSDQETQYF. For the CDR3, the DNA is TGTGCCAGCAGTGATTACCGGGACAGCGACCAAGAGACCCAGTACTTC.

The chain joins TRBV11-3 to TRBJ2-3; 9 bases match TRBD2. V shed 5 bases, J shed 0 bases, and the junction held 12 bases outside the gene matches. Germline CDR1 and CDR2: SGHNT and YENEEA. This CDR3 is 18 amino acids long. CDR3 in amino acids: CASSRQGLAGPSTDTQYF. The CDR3 DNA follows: TGTGCCAGCAGCCGGCAGGGGCTAGCGGGACCTAGCACAGATACGCAGTATTTT.

V usage is TRBV13 and J usage is TRBJ2-7, with TRBD2 identical over 8 bases. The V gene end was trimmed by 2 bases and the J gene end by 0 bases; junction bases not matched to a gene: 12. Germline V gives CDR1 PRHDT, CDR2 FYEKMQ (reference sequence). The CDR3 length is 18 residues. DNA of the CDR3: TGTGCCAGCAGCTTATTAGCTGTGGCGGGGGGAAGCTCCTACGAGCAGTACTTC. Translated, it gives CASSLLAVAGGSSYEQYF. Based on the CDR3 plus reference TRBV13 and TRBJ2-7, the full variable domain is AAGVIQSPRHLIKEKRETATLKCYPIPRHDTVYWYQQGPGQDPQFLISFYEKMQSDKGSIPDRFSAQQFSDYHSELNMSSLELGDSALYFCASSLLAVAGGSSYEQYFGPGTRLTVT.

This rearrangement joins TRBV7-3 to TRBJ1-1, with D uncertain. V lost 1 base to trimming and J lost 3 bases, with 6 bases between them. Germline CDR1 is SGHTA and CDR2 is FQGTGA. The CDR3 extends over 13 amino acids. The CDR3 nucleotides are TGTGCCAGCAGCTTAAACCGATACACTGAAGCTTTCTTT. It specifies CASSLNRYTEAFF.

The V gene is TRBV5-1, the J gene TRBJ2-3; no clear D gene. V was shortened by 2 bases and J by 0 bases, with 4 bases between the two germline ends. CDR3 length: 13 residues. Germline-derived CDR1 and CDR2 are SGHRS and YFSETQ. Here the CDR3 reads CASSFASTDTQYF. DNA for the CDR3: TGCGCCAGCAGCTTTGCTAGCACAGATACGCAGTATTTT.

CDR3 sequence: CASSTLQGGWETQYF. CDR3 DNA: TGTGCCAGCAGTACCCTACAGGGTGGATGGGAGACCCAGTACTTC. The genes are TRBV25-1 and TRBJ2-5, with TRBD1 as a possible D gene (6 bases). Germline CDR1 reads MGHDK; CDR2 reads SYGVNS. V lost 5 bases and J lost 5, with 18 bases in between. The length of the CDR3 is 15 residues.

The chain links TRBV28 to TRBJ1-5; 7 bases align to TRBD1. CDR3 size: 14 residues. The germline gives CDR1 MDHEN, CDR2 SYDVKM. After removal of 6 bases from V and 1 base from J, the junction contained 3 bases not matched to a gene. The CDR3 region has the DNA TGTGCCAGCAGACAGACAGGGAGCAATCAGCCCCAGCATTTT. Translated: CASRQTGSNQPQHF. The whole variable domain, remainder taken from reference TRBV28 and TRBJ1-5, is DVKVTQSSRYLVKRTGEKVFLECVQDMDHENMFWYRQDPGLGLRLIYFSYDVKMKEKGDIPEGYSVSREKKERFSLILESASTNQTSMYLCASRQTGSNQPQHFGDGTRLSIL.

The genes are TRBV6-2 or TRBV6-3 and TRBJ1-5; TRBD1 matches 8 bases. V lost 1 base, J lost 2 bases, and 1 base stayed unmatched. The CDR3 loop spans 15 amino acids. Germline CDR1 and CDR2: MNHEY and SVGEGT. CDR3 nucleotide sequence: TGTGCCAGCAGTTACTTGGACAGGGGCAATCAGCCCCAGCATTTT. Encoded protein: CASSYLDRGNQPQHF.

The V gene is TRBV24-1, the J gene TRBJ2-1; 7 bases align to TRBD2. The CDR3 has 15 residues. CDR1 and CDR2 from the germline V gene are KGHDR and SFDVKD. The V segment lost 0 bases and the J segment 6 bases; nucleotides outside the gene matches: 4. The CDR3 DNA follows: TGTGCCACCAGTGATTTGCAGCGGGAAGCCAATGAGCAGTTCTTC. Encoded protein: CATSDLQREANEQFF.

The rearrangement joins TRBV12-5 to TRBJ1-1, with D uncertain. The CDR3 consists of 13 residues. Trimming removed 6 bases from V and 2 bases from J, with 10 bases in between. Germline V gene lookup returns CDR1 LGHNT and CDR2 FRNRAP. CDR3 DNA: TGTGCTAGTGGCCTGACCACTAACACTGAAGCTTTCTTT. It is translated as CASGLTTNTEAFF.

The chain employs TRBV7-3 and TRBJ1-6, with D tentatively TRBD1 (6 bases). CDR1 and CDR2 (germline): SGHTA, FQGTGA. This CDR3 comprises 18 residues. Trimming removed 5 bases at V and 5 bases at J, with 22 bases between. CDR3 nucleotide sequence: TGTGCCAGCAGCACCTGGCAGGGGTCCCTACTAAATAATTCACCCCTCCACTTT. It codes for CASSTWQGSLLNNSPLHF.

The J gene is TRBJ2-7, the V gene TRBV29-1; 9 bases map to TRBD2. The CDR3 is 14 residues long. Germline V gives CDR1 SQVTM, CDR2 ANQGSEA. V lost 1 base and J lost 4; bases outside the gene matches: 5. The CDR3 protein is CSVEGAGGVYEQYF. CDR3 nucleotide sequence: TGCAGCGTTGAAGGAGCGGGAGGCGTGTACGAGCAGTACTTC.

Turning to this clone: Other DNA sequences from this sample encode an identical CDR3 as well. The V gene is TRBV5-4, the J gene TRBJ2-7, with TRBD1 as a possible D gene (6 bases). The V end lost 0 bases, the J end lost 1 base, and 8 bases lay between the germline ends. Germline assignment: CDR1 SGHNT and CDR2 YYREEE (reference sequence). CDR3 size: 14 residues. CDR3 in DNA: TGTGCCAGCAGCTTGGTGGACAGTTCCTACGAGCAGTACTTC. Translating it yields CASSLVDSSYEQYF.

V and J are TRBV29-1 and TRBJ2-7, with a weak D call TRBD1 (6 bases). The length of the CDR3 is 13 residues. V was clipped by 1 base and J by 7 bases, with 14 bases between them. Germline CDR1 is SQVTM and CDR2 is ANQGSEA. In nucleotides, the CDR3 is TGCAGCGTTGAAGGGGGGCCCCCTGGGGAGCAGTACTTC. As protein: CSVEGGPPGEQYF.

The gene calls are TRBV4-3 and TRBJ2-3, with a possible D match to TRBD1 (7 bases). The CDR3 covers 17 residues. Germline CDR1 is LGHNA and CDR2 is YSLEER. The germline V and J ends were trimmed by 0 bases and 3 bases, with 16 bases remaining between them. The CDR3: CASSQDSLQGGTDTQYF. The CDR3 coding sequence is TGCGCCAGCAGCCAAGATAGTTTGCAGGGGGGAACAGATACGCAGTATTTT.

CDR3 DNA: TGTGCCAGCCGGCGGGGGGACCACACCGGGGAGCTGTTTTTT. Amino acid sequence: CASRRGDHTGELFF. The chain recombines TRBV7-2 with TRBJ2-2, with 8 bases matching TRBD2. V lost 8 bases, J lost 3 bases, and 5 bases stayed unmatched. The CDR3 covers 14 residues. Germline V gene data show CDR1 as SGHTA and CDR2 as FQGNSA.

This clone was detected once. The V call is TRBV9, the J call TRBJ2-2, with D unresolved. V lost 0 bases to trimming and J lost 1 base, with 16 bases between them. Germline V CDR1 and CDR2: SGDLS, YYNGEE. The CDR3 has 18 residues. The CDR3 loop is CASSVDPLRRLNTGELFF. CDR3 sequence (DNA): TGTGCCAGCAGCGTAGACCCCCTGCGCAGGTTGAACACCGGGGAGCTGTTTTTT.

The rearrangement uses TRBV27 and TRBJ1-5, with 8 bases identical to TRBD1. J was trimmed by 2 bases and V by 6 bases; bases with no gene match: 9. The CDR3 loop spans 16 amino acids. CDR1 MNHEY and CDR2 SMNVEV come from the germline V gene (reference sequence). In DNA form, the CDR3 reads TGTGCCAGCAGGCCAACAGGGGGGAACGGCAATCAGCCCCAGCATTTT. It yields the protein CASRPTGGNGNQPQHF.

This chain connects TRBV6-2 or TRBV6-3 to TRBJ2-1; 10 bases map to TRBD2. The V gene end was trimmed by 6 bases and the J gene end by 14 bases; junction bases not matched to a gene: 7. There are 12 residues in the CDR3. From germline, CDR1 is MNHEY and CDR2 SVGEGT. This CDR3 is CASSTRGLAKFF. CDR3 in DNA: TGTGCCAGCAGCACGCGGGGACTAGCGAAGTTCTTC.

Comments on this clone: This CDR3 is also generated by other DNA sequences in the sample. The rearrangement joins TRBV27 to TRBJ2-7, with D maybe TRBD1 (6 bases). This CDR3 has 14 residues. Germline assignment: CDR1 MNHEY and CDR2 SMNVEV (reference sequence). Trimming left V 0 bases short and J 3 bases short, with 9 bases between. Here the CDR3 reads CASSLSTGGYEQYF. The CDR3 coding sequence is TGTGCCAGCAGTTTATCGACAGGAGGCTACGAGCAGTACTTC.

The chain is built from TRBV21-1 and TRBJ1-1. TRBV21-1 is labeled a pseudogene. The CDR3 runs 15 residues. The CDR3 sequence is CASQKERNMNTEAFF. CDR3 DNA sequence: TGTGCCAGCCAGAAAGAGAGAAACATGAACACTGAAGCTTTCTTT.

This clone was recorded only once. The chain carries TRBV7-3 and TRBJ2-1, with 8 nucleotides matching TRBD2. Losses at the gene ends were 5 bases for V and 5 bases for J; bases not matched to a gene: 8. CDR1 is SGHTA, CDR2 FQGTGA, per germline. CDR3 length: 15 residues. The CDR3 sequence: CASSAGTSIDNEQFF. The CDR3, as DNA: TGTGCCAGCAGCGCCGGGACTAGTATAGACAATGAGCAGTTCTTC. Full variable domain (missing parts from reference TRBV7-3 and TRBJ2-1): GAGVSQTPSNKVTEKGKYVELRCDPISGHTALYWYRQSLGQGPEFLIYFQGTGAADDSGLPNDRFFAVRPEGSVSTLKIQRTERGDSAVYLCASSAGTSIDNEQFFGPGTRLTVL.

This chain uses TRBV5-4 with TRBJ2-7, with D unresolved. CDR1 is SGHNT, CDR2 YYREEE, per germline (reference sequence). Trimming removed 4 bases at V and 3 bases at J, with 20 bases between. The CDR3 sequence is 16 residues long. Here the CDR3 reads CASSPSNSAQLYEQYF. DNA of the CDR3: TGTGCCAGCAGCCCCTCAAATAGTGCTCAACTCTACGAGCAGTACTTC.

This clone was counted once. The CDR3 loop is CASSMWTESNEQYF. CDR3 DNA: TGTGCCAGTAGTATGTGGACAGAATCCAACGAGCAGTACTTC. This chain uses TRBV19 with TRBJ2-7; D perhaps matches TRBD1 (6 bases). CDR1 LNHDA and CDR2 SQIVND come from the germline V gene (reference sequence). V dropped 3 bases and J dropped 5 bases, with 14 bases sitting between them. The CDR3 covers 14 residues.